This is a list of T cell receptor beta chains from one sample in a study of OX40 agonist ivuxolimab in advanced cancers. TCRdb keeps only in-frame clones here, not all; method: immunoSEQ multiplex PCR. The sample comprises about 50,000 clones, 88% of which are singletons, and 3% to 4.5% rests with the top ten. The source material was CD4+ or CD8+ T cells sorted from blood, sampled in a trial of the OX40 agonist ivuxolimab. The receptors here all came from an adult with an advanced solid tumor such as melanoma, head and neck, liver or kidney cancer. CDR3s include the opening cysteine and the closing phenylalanine or tryptophan. The order of the fields is clone size, J gene, D gene, CDR3 length, V gene, CDR3 protein, CDR3 DNA. A D gene is named only where the DNA matches it firmly. Clone size is stated in some rows and not others, as once, few, many or a class when expanded.

abundance: .
j_gene: TRBJ1-5
d_gene: .
len: 14
v_gene: TRBV18
CDR3aa: CASSTRQGNQPQHF
CDR3nt: TGTGCCAGCTCAACCCGACAGGGCAATCAGCCCCAGCATTTT

abundance: .
j_gene: TRBJ2-1
d_gene: .
len: 14
v_gene: TRBV19
CDR3aa: CASSKGGTYNEQFF
CDR3nt: TGTGCCAGTAGTAAAGGGGGGACCTACAATGAGCAGTTCTTC

abundance: .
j_gene: TRBJ2-3
d_gene: TRBD1
len: 15
v_gene: TRBV4-2
CDR3aa: CASSQEGTGADTQYF
CDR3nt: TGTGCCAGCAGCCAAGAGGGGACAGGGGCAGATACGCAGTATTTT

abundance: .
j_gene: TRBJ2-2
d_gene: .
len: 12
v_gene: TRBV7-6
CDR3aa: CASSLVHGELFF
CDR3nt: TGTGCCAGCAGCTTAGTTCACGGGGAGCTGTTTTTT

abundance: .
j_gene: TRBJ2-7
d_gene: .
len: 14
v_gene: TRBV5-4
CDR3aa: CASSLGGQTYEQYF
CDR3nt: TGTGCCAGCAGCTTAGGAGGACAGACCTACGAGCAGTACTTC

abundance: .
j_gene: TRBJ1-1
d_gene: .
len: 11
v_gene: TRBV30
CDR3aa: CAWRRNTEAFF
CDR3nt: TGTGCCTGGAGGCGGAACACTGAAGCTTTCTTT

abundance: .
j_gene: TRBJ2-4
d_gene: .
len: 14
v_gene: TRBV5-8
CDR3aa: CASGFGVAKNIQYF
CDR3nt: TGTGCCAGCGGGTTTGGAGTGGCCAAAAACATTCAGTACTTC

abundance: few
j_gene: TRBJ2-7
d_gene: TRBD1
len: 15
v_gene: TRBV6-5
CDR3aa: CASSALGQSTYEQYF
CDR3nt: TGTGCCAGCAGTGCCTTGGGACAGTCGACCTACGAGCAGTACTTC

abundance: .
j_gene: TRBJ2-3
d_gene: .
len: 12
v_gene: TRBV6-6
CDR3aa: CASSLISDTQYF
CDR3nt: TGTGCCAGCAGTTTAATCTCAGATACGCAGTATTTT

abundance: .
j_gene: TRBJ1-5
d_gene: .
len: 15
v_gene: TRBV19
CDR3aa: CASSIDGTNAQPQHF
CDR3nt: TGTGCCAGTAGTATAGATGGGACAAATGCGCAGCCCCAGCATTTT

abundance: .
j_gene: TRBJ2-2
d_gene: .
len: 13
v_gene: TRBV9
CDR3aa: CASRSSNTGELFF
CDR3nt: TGTGCCAGCAGATCTTCAAACACCGGGGAGCTGTTTTTT

abundance: .
j_gene: TRBJ2-2
d_gene: TRBD1
len: 14
v_gene: TRBV11-3
CDR3aa: CASSLGTGAGELFF
CDR3nt: TGTGCCAGCAGCTTGGGGACAGGGGCCGGGGAGCTGTTTTTT

abundance: .
j_gene: TRBJ2-2
d_gene: TRBD1
len: 14
v_gene: TRBV6-5
CDR3aa: CASFDRGFTGELFF
CDR3nt: TGTGCCAGCTTCGACAGGGGTTTCACCGGGGAGCTGTTTTTT

abundance: .
j_gene: TRBJ2-2
d_gene: .
len: 17
v_gene: TRBV5-1
CDR3aa: CASSLGLSGAGTGELFF
CDR3nt: TGCGCCAGCAGCTTGGGCCTGTCGGGGGCAGGAACCGGGGAGCTGTTTTTT

abundance: .
j_gene: TRBJ2-1
d_gene: TRBD2
len: 16
v_gene: TRBV9
CDR3aa: CASSSRTSGRNNEQFF
CDR3nt: TGTGCCAGCAGCTCCCGGACTAGCGGGAGGAACAATGAGCAGTTCTTC

abundance: once
j_gene: TRBJ1-3
d_gene: .
len: 15
v_gene: TRBV4-1
CDR3aa: CASSQDNSPGNTIYF
CDR3nt: TGCGCCAGCAGCCAAGACAATTCCCCCGGAAACACCATATATTTT

abundance: .
j_gene: TRBJ2-1
d_gene: TRBD2
len: 15
v_gene: TRBV2
CDR3aa: CASSIHQRENNEQFF
CDR3nt: TGTGCCAGCAGTATCCACCAGCGGGAAAACAATGAGCAGTTCTTC

abundance: .
j_gene: TRBJ2-3
d_gene: .
len: 17
v_gene: TRBV19
CDR3aa: CASSIGSGTRYTDTQYF
CDR3nt: TGTGCCAGTAGTATAGGATCCGGGACGCGTTACACAGATACGCAGTATTTT

abundance: .
j_gene: TRBJ2-7
d_gene: TRBD1
len: 16
v_gene: TRBV9
CDR3aa: CASSAGHRGAAYEQYF
CDR3nt: TGTGCCAGCAGCGCCGGACACAGGGGGGCTGCCTACGAGCAGTACTTC

abundance: .
j_gene: TRBJ1-4
d_gene: .
len: 15
v_gene: TRBV6-5
CDR3aa: CASSYSETSNEKLFF
CDR3nt: TGTGCCAGCAGTTACTCGGAGACCTCTAATGAAAAACTGTTTTTT

abundance: few
j_gene: TRBJ2-1
d_gene: TRBD1
len: 16
v_gene: TRBV6-6
CDR3aa: CASSSGQGVGYNEQFF
CDR3nt: TGTGCCAGCAGTTCCGGACAGGGGGTTGGCTACAATGAGCAGTTCTTC

abundance: .
j_gene: TRBJ1-1
d_gene: TRBD1
len: 14
v_gene: TRBV9
CDR3aa: CASSRGQGNTEAFF
CDR3nt: TGTGCCAGCAGCAGAGGACAGGGGAACACTGAAGCTTTCTTT

abundance: .
j_gene: TRBJ2-5
d_gene: TRBD2
len: 13
v_gene: TRBV10-2
CDR3aa: CASKGWEGETQYF
CDR3nt: TGCGCCAGCAAGGGGTGGGAGGGAGAGACCCAGTACTTC

abundance: .
j_gene: TRBJ2-3
d_gene: .
len: 14
v_gene: TRBV6-4
CDR3aa: CASSDSGGTDTQYF
CDR3nt: TGTGCCAGCAGTGACAGTGGGGGCACAGATACGCAGTATTTT

abundance: .
j_gene: TRBJ2-1
d_gene: .
len: 18
v_gene: TRBV7-9
CDR3aa: CASSFRVLASASYNEQFF
CDR3nt: TGTGCCAGCAGCTTCAGGGTGTTGGCTAGCGCGTCCTACAATGAGCAGTTCTTC

abundance: .
j_gene: TRBJ2-1
d_gene: .
len: 14
v_gene: TRBV7-8
CDR3aa: CASSLSGLGDEQFF
CDR3nt: TGTGCCAGCAGCTTAAGCGGGCTCGGGGATGAGCAGTTCTTC

abundance: .
j_gene: TRBJ1-2
d_gene: TRBD1
len: 12
v_gene: TRBV29-1
CDR3aa: CSVWTGGPGYTF
CDR3nt: TGCAGCGTTTGGACAGGGGGCCCTGGCTACACCTTC

abundance: .
j_gene: TRBJ2-5
d_gene: TRBD1
len: 17
v_gene: TRBV10-3
CDR3aa: CAISEPRDSRSQETQYF
CDR3nt: TGTGCCATCAGTGAGCCCCGGGACAGCAGATCCCAAGAGACCCAGTACTTC

abundance: .
j_gene: TRBJ2-2
d_gene: .
len: 12
v_gene: TRBV18
CDR3aa: CASSRVPGELFF
CDR3nt: TGTGCCAGCTCACGGGTTCCCGGGGAGCTGTTTTTT

abundance: few
j_gene: TRBJ2-3
d_gene: .
len: 13
v_gene: TRBV28
CDR3aa: CASLRRPTDTQYF
CDR3nt: TGTGCCAGCCTCCGGCGCCCCACAGATACGCAGTATTTT

abundance: .
j_gene: TRBJ2-7
d_gene: .
len: 13
v_gene: TRBV5-1
CDR3aa: CASSPDRTYEQYF
CDR3nt: TGCGCCAGCAGCCCCGACAGAACCTACGAGCAGTACTTC

abundance: .
j_gene: TRBJ1-1
d_gene: .
len: 16
v_gene: TRBV18
CDR3aa: CASSPPTGKVNTEAFF
CDR3nt: TGTGCCAGCTCACCACCGACCGGGAAGGTGAACACTGAAGCTTTCTTT

abundance: .
j_gene: TRBJ1-2
d_gene: TRBD1
len: 15
v_gene: TRBV7-9
CDR3aa: CASSQFPTGGLGYTF
CDR3nt: TGTGCCAGCAGCCAATTCCCGACAGGGGGGCTCGGCTACACCTTC

abundance: few
j_gene: TRBJ1-2
d_gene: .
len: 14
v_gene: TRBV6-1
CDR3aa: CASSEPRVLYGYTF
CDR3nt: TGTGCCAGCAGTGAACCGAGGGTTCTCTATGGCTACACCTTC

abundance: .
j_gene: TRBJ2-5
d_gene: .
len: 14
v_gene: TRBV6-5
CDR3aa: CASSPWTAVETQYF
CDR3nt: TGTGCCAGCAGTCCTTGGACGGCCGTGGAGACCCAGTACTTC

abundance: .
j_gene: TRBJ2-6
d_gene: .
len: 15
v_gene: TRBV18
CDR3aa: CASSPTGAGANVLTF
CDR3nt: TGTGCCAGCTCACCCACCGGGGCTGGGGCCAACGTCCTGACTTTC

abundance: .
j_gene: TRBJ2-6
d_gene: .
len: 16
v_gene: TRBV6-1
CDR3aa: CASSEMAFSGANVLTF
CDR3nt: TGTGCCAGCAGTGAAATGGCTTTTTCAGGGGCCAACGTCCTGACTTTC

abundance: .
j_gene: TRBJ1-4
d_gene: TRBD1
len: 15
v_gene: TRBV27
CDR3aa: CASSLWGTGDEKLFF
CDR3nt: TGTGCCAGCAGTTTATGGGGGACAGGGGATGAAAAACTGTTTTTT

abundance: .
j_gene: TRBJ1-5
d_gene: .
len: 14
v_gene: TRBV4-2
CDR3aa: CASSQDNTDQPQHF
CDR3nt: TGTGCCAGCAGCCAAGATAATACGGATCAGCCCCAGCATTTT

abundance: .
j_gene: TRBJ2-7
d_gene: TRBD2
len: 15
v_gene: TRBV10-3
CDR3aa: CAIREGLAGPYEQYF
CDR3nt: TGTGCCATCAGGGAAGGACTAGCGGGACCTTACGAGCAGTACTTC

abundance: .
j_gene: TRBJ1-1
d_gene: .
len: 15
v_gene: TRBV18
CDR3aa: CASSRTSSDNTEAFF
CDR3nt: TGTGCCAGCTCACGCACCTCCTCAGACAACACTGAAGCTTTCTTT

abundance: .
j_gene: TRBJ1-2
d_gene: .
len: 13
v_gene: TRBV27
CDR3aa: CASASQGYYGYTF
CDR3nt: TGTGCCAGCGCATCGCAGGGATACTATGGCTACACCTTC

abundance: .
j_gene: TRBJ2-3
d_gene: .
len: 14
v_gene: TRBV5-4
CDR3aa: CASSLPGGTDTQYF
CDR3nt: TGTGCCAGCAGCTTGCCCGGGGGCACAGATACGCAGTATTTT

abundance: .
j_gene: TRBJ1-2
d_gene: .
len: 13
v_gene: TRBV6-4
CDR3aa: CASSRDQNYGYTF
CDR3nt: TGTGCCAGCAGTCGGGACCAAAACTATGGTTACACCTTC

abundance: few
j_gene: TRBJ1-1
d_gene: .
len: 13
v_gene: TRBV5-1
CDR3aa: CASSLIQDTEAFF
CDR3nt: TGCGCCAGCAGCTTGATCCAGGACACTGAAGCTTTCTTT